This is a list of T cell receptor beta chains from one sample in a study of T cell responses to AZD1222 COVID-19 vaccine. Clones were read by immunoSEQ multiplex PCR, and TCRdb kept only the in-frame ones, dropping some. This sample has more than 95,000 clones, with 88% found just once. The sample in question was peripheral blood, obtained 28 days after the second AZD1222 dose. These receptors originate from an adult who received the AZD1222 COVID-19 vaccine. Both conserved end residues are part of each CDR3. The D gene is left open where the match is weak. Not every row has a clone size; where given, it reads once, few, many or a size class.

NA TRBJ1-1 TRBV2 NA 14 CASRADTKDTEAFF TGTGCCAGCAGGGCGGACACTAAGGACACTGAAGCTTTCTTT
NA TRBJ1-1 TRBV29-1 NA 12 CSARTVNTEAFF TGCAGCGCCAGAACAGTGAACACTGAAGCTTTCTTT
NA TRBJ2-1 TRBV6-1 NA 13 CASSEQGHNEQFF TGTGCCAGCAGTGAACAGGGACACAATGAGCAGTTCTTC
NA TRBJ1-4 TRBV23-1 TRBD1 18 CASSQPWTGFWTNEKLFF TGCGCCAGCAGTCAACCATGGACAGGGTTCTGGACTAATGAAAAACTGTTTTTT
NA TRBJ2-2 TRBV29-1 NA 12 CSVERGVGELFF TGCAGCGTTGAAAGGGGGGTCGGGGAGCTGTTTTTT
NA TRBJ2-5 TRBV5-1 NA 14 CASSSGGSQETQYF TGCGCCAGCAGCTCAGGAGGAAGCCAAGAGACCCAGTACTTC
NA TRBJ1-5 TRBV7-2 TRBD1 14 CASSPGQGLQPQHF TGTGCCAGCAGCCCGGGACAGGGTTTACAGCCCCAGCATTTT
NA TRBJ1-1 TRBV19 NA 14 CASSIGSLNTEAFF TGTGCCAGTAGTATTGGGTCTCTGAACACTGAAGCTTTCTTT
NA TRBJ1-3 TRBV3-1/TRBV3-2 NA 15 CASSQDPGVGNTIYF TGTGCCAGCAGCCAAGATCCAGGGGTTGGAAACACCATATATTTT
NA TRBJ2-6 TRBV19 TRBD1 19 CASSESVGQGYAGANVLTF TGTGCCAGTAGTGAGAGCGTAGGACAGGGATATGCTGGGGCCAACGTCCTGACTTTC
NA TRBJ2-5 TRBV11-2 NA 14 CASSLFSGRETQYF TGTGCCAGCAGCTTATTTTCAGGGAGGGAGACCCAGTACTTC
once TRBJ1-2 TRBV6-5 TRBD1 13 CASSKGAGGGYTF TGTGCCAGCAGTAAGGGGGCAGGGGGTGGCTACACCTTC
NA TRBJ2-1 TRBV6-2/TRBV6-3 NA 12 CASSYPRAAGFF TGTGCCAGCAGTTACCCTAGGGCTGCGGGGTTCTTC
NA TRBJ2-1 TRBV20-1 NA 15 CSASLRAVRYNEQFF TGCAGTGCTAGTCTCCGGGCCGTGAGGTACAATGAGCAGTTCTTC
NA TRBJ1-3 TRBV5-1 NA 15 CASSLGQPSGNTIYF TGCGCCAGCAGCTTAGGACAGCCCTCTGGAAACACCATATATTTT
NA TRBJ2-3 TRBV25-1 TRBD2 16 CASSPVVSGGLTTQYF TGTGCCAGCAGTCCGGTGGTGAGCGGGGGGCTCACTACGCAGTATTTT
NA TRBJ2-1 TRBV5-6 TRBD1 14 CASSLGTGRGEQFF TGTGCCAGCAGCCTAGGGACAGGTCGGGGTGAGCAGTTCTTC
NA TRBJ1-3 TRBV19 NA 15 CASISPGSSGNTIYF TGTGCCAGTATTTCCCCCGGGAGCTCTGGAAACACCATATATTTT
NA TRBJ2-3 TRBV28 NA 13 CASCSTVRDTQYF TGTGCCAGTTGCTCCACGGTTAGAGATACGCAGTATTTT
NA TRBJ2-7 TRBV28 NA 14 CASSFTRDSYEQYF TGTGCCAGCAGTTTTACCAGGGACTCCTACGAGCAGTACTTC
NA TRBJ2-3 TRBV4-1 NA 13 CASSQEAADTQYF TGCGCCAGCAGCCAAGAGGCAGCAGATACGCAGTATTTT
NA TRBJ2-1 TRBV7-2 NA 11 CASSGYNEQFF TGTGCCAGCAGCGGGTACAATGAGCAGTTCTTC
NA TRBJ1-1 TRBV2 NA 13 CASSINRVHEAFF TGTGCCAGCAGTATTAACAGGGTGCATGAAGCTTTCTTT
NA TRBJ1-2 TRBV19 NA 15 CASSLSRGHADGYTF TGTGCCAGTAGTCTAAGCCGGGGACACGCCGATGGCTACACCTTC
once TRBJ1-5 TRBV6-2/TRBV6-3 TRBD1 15 CASSYRGGAGQPQHF TGTGCCAGCAGTTACCGAGGGGGCGCGGGTCAGCCCCAGCATTTT
NA TRBJ2-1 TRBV27 TRBD2 17 CASSRPQLAGGPNEQFF TGTGCCAGCAGCCGCCCCCAACTAGCGGGAGGGCCCAATGAGCAGTTCTTC
NA TRBJ2-1 TRBV27 NA 13 CASSNMAYNEQFF TGTGCCAGCAGTAATATGGCCTACAATGAGCAGTTCTTC
NA TRBJ1-4 TRBV3-1/TRBV3-2 NA 15 CASSSHTPQSEKLFF TGTGCCAGCAGCTCACATACGCCACAGTCTGAAAAACTGTTTTTT
NA TRBJ2-5 TRBV9 NA 14 CASSGPGPEETQYF TGTGCCAGCAGCGGACCGGGACCGGAGGAGACCCAGTACTTC
NA TRBJ1-2 TRBV21-1 NA 13 CARVHEGRDGYTF TGTGCCAGAGTCCATGAGGGGAGGGATGGCTACACCTTC
NA TRBJ1-5 TRBV28 TRBD1 15 CASSFDRGSNQPQHF TGTGCCAGCAGTTTTGACAGGGGGTCGAATCAGCCCCAGCATTTT
NA TRBJ1-1 TRBV25-1 TRBD1 15 CASSPGWDRDRPAFF TGTGCCAGCAGTCCAGGGTGGGACAGGGATCGTCCTGCTTTCTTT
NA TRBJ2-7 TRBV4-1 NA 15 CASSLGVGGFYEQYF TGCGCCAGCAGTTTAGGGGTAGGTGGTTTCTACGAGCAGTACTTC
NA TRBJ2-7 TRBV7-9 NA 14 CASSPTGKSYEQYF TGTGCCAGCAGTCCCACCGGCAAGTCCTACGAGCAGTACTTC
NA TRBJ1-2 TRBV7-2 NA 14 CASTPTPGPYGYTF TGTGCCAGCACGCCAACTCCGGGGCCCTATGGCTACACCTTC
few TRBJ2-4 TRBV19 NA 15 CASSIITNPKNIQYF TGTGCCAGTAGTATAATAACGAACCCCAAAAACATTCAGTACTTC
NA TRBJ1-2 TRBV28 NA 13 CASALPGHYGYTF TGTGCCAGCGCTCTGCCCGGCCACTATGGCTACACCTTC
medium-sized TRBJ2-7 TRBV7-2 NA 12 CASSPSSYEQYF TGTGCCAGCAGCCCTAGCTCCTACGAGCAGTACTTC
NA TRBJ1-3 TRBV27 NA 15 CASSLSLVSGNTIYF TGTGCCAGCAGTTTGTCCTTAGTCTCTGGAAACACCATATATTTT
NA TRBJ1-2 TRBV20-1 NA 10 CSAPDRGYTF TGCAGTGCTCCAGATCGTGGCTACACCTTC
NA TRBJ2-2 TRBV29-1 NA 13 CSVDGHWAGELFF TGCAGCGTTGATGGTCACTGGGCCGGGGAGCTGTTTTTT
NA TRBJ1-1 TRBV6-2/TRBV6-3 NA 17 CASSPQWDIWVIGEAFF TGTGCCAGCAGTCCGCAATGGGACATTTGGGTGATCGGTGAAGCTTTCTTT
NA TRBJ1-1 TRBV9 NA 14 CASSVGSRGTEAFF TGTGCCAGCAGCGTAGGCTCGAGGGGGACTGAAGCTTTCTTT
once TRBJ1-6 TRBV30 NA 13 CAWSAQGGSPLHF TGTGCCTGGAGTGCACAGGGTGGCTCACCCCTCCACTTT
NA TRBJ1-1 TRBV12-5 TRBD1 22 CASGSLTRRGHLGQPIGAEAFF TGTGCTAGTGGTTCCCTGACGCGGAGGGGGCATCTCGGCCAGCCAATCGGGGCTGAAGCTTTCTTT
NA TRBJ2-7 TRBV12-5 TRBD2 16 CASGLVPGTIFYEQYF TGTGCTAGTGGTTTGGTCCCCGGGACTATATTCTACGAGCAGTACTTC
NA TRBJ2-7 TRBV18 NA 13 CASSPELDYEQYF TGTGCCAGCTCACCGGAACTAGACTACGAGCAGTACTTC
NA TRBJ2-7 TRBV9 TRBD2 15 CASSVAAGGVYEQYF TGTGCCAGCAGCGTAGCTGCGGGAGGTGTCTACGAGCAGTACTTC
NA TRBJ2-5 TRBV4-1 TRBD2 14 CASSQTSGQETQYF TGCGCCAGCAGCCAAACTAGCGGACAAGAGACCCAGTACTTC